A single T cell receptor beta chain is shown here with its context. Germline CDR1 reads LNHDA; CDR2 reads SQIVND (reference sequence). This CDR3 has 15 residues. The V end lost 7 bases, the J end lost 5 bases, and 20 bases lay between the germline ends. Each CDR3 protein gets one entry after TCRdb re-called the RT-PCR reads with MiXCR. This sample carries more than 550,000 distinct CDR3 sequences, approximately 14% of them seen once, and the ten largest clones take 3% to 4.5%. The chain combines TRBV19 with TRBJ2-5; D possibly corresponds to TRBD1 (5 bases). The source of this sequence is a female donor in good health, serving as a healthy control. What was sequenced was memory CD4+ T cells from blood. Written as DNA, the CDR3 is TGTGCCAGTAAAAATCTGGGGCAGCGAGAGGAGACCCAGTACTTC. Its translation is CASKNLGQREETQYF.